This T cell receptor (beta chain) was sequenced during a study of blood T cell repertoires in COVID-19. Looking at the study overall: Researchers got acute and convalescent COVID-19 samples from the United States, Italy and Spain.

In the authors' methods: The authors estimated nucleated cell counts from reference gene primer amplification. The method was immunoSEQ multiplex PCR; TCRdb's version includes in-frame clones alone and lacks a portion of them. Clone size and V and J calls were adopted from that table, with D and trimming inferred from the DNA. Of roughly 250,000 clones listed, 80% to 95% are singletons. The sequenced sample consisted of PBMCs or T cells enriched from blood (not recorded which). This receptor was identified in a woman under 30 who had recovered from COVID-19.

DNA of the CDR3: TGTGCCAGCAGCCAAGATCGCGGGTATCAGCCCCAGCATTTT. Its protein product is CASSQDRGYQPQHF. The chain links TRBV4-2 to TRBJ1-5, with unresolved D. Deletions cut 0 bases from V and 5 bases from J, with 8 bases between. CDR3 length equals 14 residues. Germline V gene data show CDR1 as LGHNA and CDR2 as YNFKEQ.